Listed here are 18 T cell receptor beta chains from one sample, sequenced in a study of long-term antiretroviral therapy in people with HIV. The immunoSEQ assay was v3.0, run at survey level. Using immunoSEQ multiplex PCR, the repertoire was profiled, and TCRdb retains in-frame clones only, with some absent. The sample yields about 35,000 clones, 80% to 90% seen once. The material was unsorted PBMCs, obtained 2.2 years after starting antiretroviral therapy. These receptors were obtained from a man between 18 and 35 years old with HIV.

This sequence joins TRBV28 and TRBJ1-5, with no clear D. This CDR3 has 13 residues. The V end lost 2 bases, the J end lost 5 bases, and 7 bases lay between the germline ends. The V gene's germline CDR1 is MDHEN and CDR2 SYDVKM. This CDR3 is CASSLASDQPQHF. CDR3 nucleotide sequence: TGTGCCAGCAGTTTAGCATCGGATCAGCCCCAGCATTTT. Full variable domain (rest looked up from reference TRBV28 and TRBJ1-5): DVKVTQSSRYLVKRTGEKVFLECVQDMDHENMFWYRQDPGLGLRLIYFSYDVKMKEKGDIPEGYSVSREKKERFSLILESASTNQTSMYLCASSLASDQPQHFGDGTRLSIL.

The chain couples TRBV30 to TRBJ1-2; maybe TRBD1 (5 bases). The CDR3 is 13 amino acids. Trimming removed 2 bases from V and 4 bases from J, with 11 bases in between. CDR1 and CDR2 from the germline V gene are GTSNPN and SVGIG (reference sequence). DNA of the CDR3: TGTGCCTGGAGTTATTTGGGGACCTATGGCTACACCTTC. Protein: CAWSYLGTYGYTF.

The CDR3 bases are TGTGCCAGCAGCCGACTTGGTTGGGTGGGCACTGAAGCTTTCTTT. It specifies CASSRLGWVGTEAFF. V usage is TRBV6-5 and J usage is TRBJ1-1; no clear D. CDR3 size: 15 residues. The ends were cut back, 6 bases at V and 4 bases at J, with 18 bases in the middle. Germline values: CDR1 MNHEY, CDR2 SVGAGI.

The V call is TRBV10-3, the J call TRBJ2-5; 9 bases match TRBD1. After removal of 7 bases from V and 3 bases from J, the junction contained 24 bases not matched to a gene. The CDR3 runs 20 residues. The V gene's germline CDR1 is ENHRY and CDR2 SYGVKD. In DNA form, the CDR3 reads TGTGCCATCAAGGGGCCGGGACAGGGTGGTTTTGACCATGTTGAAGAGACCCAGTACTTC. Translating gives CAIKGPGQGGFDHVEETQYF.

The chain is built from TRBV30 and TRBJ2-4; no clear D. This CDR3 contains 13 residues. Germline CDR1 GTSNPN, CDR2 SVGIG (reference sequence). The ends were cut back, 1 base at V and 6 bases at J, with 10 bases in the middle. This CDR3 reads CAWSAAERNIQYF. The CDR3 nucleotides are TGTGCCTGGAGTGCGGCGGAGAGAAACATTCAGTACTTC.

The rearrangement links TRBV19 to TRBJ2-7; D is undetermined. CDR3 length: 16 amino acids. Looked up from germline, CDR1 is LNHDA and CDR2 is SQIVND (reference sequence). Deletions cut 6 bases from V and 0 bases from J, with 18 bases between. The CDR3 nucleotides are TGTGCCAGTAGCTACGAACTCTCGTGGAGCTCCTACGAGCAGTACTTC. It yields the protein CASSYELSWSSYEQYF.

The rearrangement uses TRBV5-8 and TRBJ2-7; no clear D. Trimming left V 0 bases short and J 0 bases short, with 13 bases between. Per the germline V gene, CDR1 is SGHTS and CDR2 is YDEGEE. The CDR3 runs 16 residues. In DNA, the CDR3 is TGTGCCAGCAGCTTGGAGCGCGGAGCGCACTCCTACGAGCAGTACTTC. Translated: CASSLERGAHSYEQYF.

The chain combines TRBV9 with TRBJ2-3; TRBD2 agrees at 8 bases. Germline CDR1 reads SGDLS; CDR2 reads YYNGEE. The junction had 11 bases not matched to a gene; V was cut back by 4 bases and J by 4 bases. CDR3 size: 16 residues. The CDR3 is CASSTPASGSADTQYF. CDR3 bases: TGTGCCAGCAGCACTCCCGCGAGCGGGAGTGCAGATACGCAGTATTTT.

The chain couples TRBV29-1 to TRBJ2-7; the D gene is possibly TRBD1 (5 bases). V was cut by 3 bases and J by 3 bases, with 9 bases left in between. Germline CDR1 is SQVTM and CDR2 is ANQGSEA. The CDR3 extends over 12 amino acids. CDR3 coding DNA: TGCAGCGTTGACCAGGGTGGCTACGAGCAGTACTTC. This translates into CSVDQGGYEQYF.

V gene TRBV5-6 combines with J gene TRBJ2-2, with TRBD1 as a possible D gene (6 bases). The germline V gene encodes CDR1 SGHDT and CDR2 YYEEEE. The V end was cut by 0 bases, the J end by 5 bases, with 23 bases between. The CDR3 contains 19 residues. The CDR3 nucleotides are TGTGCCAGCAGCTTGGCTTCGGTCAGGGGACCCGACGGGACCGGGGAGCTGTTTTTT. Protein product: CASSLASVRGPDGTGELFF. Together with reference TRBV5-6 and TRBJ2-2, the CDR3 gives the full variable domain: DAGVTQSPTHLIKTRGQQVTLRCSPKSGHDTVSWYQQALGQGPQFIFQYYEEEERQRGNFPDRFSGHQFPNYSSELNVNALLLGDSALYLCASSLASVRGPDGTGELFFGEGSRLTVL.

This clone turned up a few times. The genes are TRBV27 and TRBJ1-2, with D hard to call. The CDR3 runs 16 residues. Trimming pared 5 bases from V and 1 base from J, leaving 17 bases between. CDR1 and CDR2 (germline): MNHEY, SMNVEV (reference sequence). As DNA, the CDR3 is TGTGCCAGCAGTCCTTGGGATAAGGGCTATAACTATGGCTACACCTTC. Its translation: CASSPWDKGYNYGYTF.

The rearrangement joins TRBV4-1 to TRBJ2-1; 10 nucleotides match TRBD1. Germline V CDR1 and CDR2: MGHRA, YSYEKL. The junction had 12 bases not matched to a gene; V was cut back by 2 bases and J by 8 bases. The CDR3 has 17 residues. As DNA, the CDR3 is TGCGCCAGCAGCCAATTTCCCCGACAGGGGGCTAATTATGAGCAGTTCTTC. This translates into CASSQFPRQGANYEQFF.

The genes are TRBV27 and TRBJ2-2; tentative D call: TRBD1 (5 bases). The CDR3 has 15 residues. Germline values: CDR1 MNHEY, CDR2 SMNVEV (reference sequence). V gave up 2 bases and J gave up 4 bases, with 11 bases separating them. CDR3 amino acids: CASSLTRQGTGELFF. CDR3 coding DNA: TGTGCCAGCAGTTTAACCAGGCAGGGCACCGGGGAGCTGTTTTTT.

V gene TRBV28 combines with J gene TRBJ2-7; 7 nucleotides match TRBD2. The CDR3 runs 14 residues. Germline CDR1 reads MDHEN; CDR2 reads SYDVKM. With V trimmed by 5 bases and J by 12 bases, 16 bases remained unmatched. CDR3 protein: CASSPGGAGIGAYF. CDR3 DNA sequence: TGTGCCAGCAGTCCGGGTGGAGCGGGGATCGGGGCGTACTTC.

The chain joins TRBV18 to TRBJ1-5; D unclear. Germline V gene data show CDR1 as KGHSH and CDR2 as LQKENI. Trimming removed 6 bases at V and 4 bases at J, with 19 bases between. The CDR3 extends over 16 amino acids. Here the CDR3 reads CASSPTVPEGNQPQHF. Here the CDR3 DNA reads TGTGCCAGCTCCCCCACCGTCCCCGAGGGTAATCAGCCCCAGCATTTT.

This clone came up once. This chain uses TRBV28 with TRBJ1-3; 7 positions match TRBD1. J was trimmed by 2 bases and V by 5 bases; bases with no gene match: 3. This CDR3 is 14 amino acids long. CDR1 and CDR2 from the germline V gene are MDHEN and SYDVKM. For the CDR3, the DNA is TGTGCCAGCAGTGTTGACAGGGCTGGAAACACCATATATTTT. This codes for CASSVDRAGNTIYF.

The rearrangement uses TRBV10-3 and TRBJ1-2; TRBD1 matches 7 bases. The CDR3 length is 18 residues. The V gene's germline CDR1 is ENHRY and CDR2 SYGVKD. V trimming: 0 bases; J trimming: 6 bases; junction bases outside the gene matches: 16. CDR3 amino acids: CAISESPKKRAGGNGYTF. The CDR3 nucleotides read TGTGCCATCAGTGAGTCCCCTAAGAAAAGGGCAGGGGGTAATGGCTACACCTTC.

The chain has TRBV7-2 and TRBJ2-3, with D perhaps matching TRBD2 (6 bases). CDR1 and CDR2 (germline): SGHTA, FQGNSA. The CDR3 has 13 residues. The V end lost 5 bases, the J end lost 10 bases, and 16 bases lay between the germline ends. The CDR3: CASSQNGGNAQYF. The DNA of the CDR3 is TGTGCCAGCAGCCAGAACGGGGGTAACGCGCAGTATTTT.